Included here is one TCR beta chain sequence, with context. Its antigen remains unidentified. These data are taken from a study of a mutant IDH1 vaccine in newly diagnosed glioma. Data came from immunoSEQ multiplex PCR; TCRdb stores just in-frame clones and leaves some out. The sample shows about 55,000 clones, less than 90% of them seen only once. This CDR3 has 15 amino acids. Unmatched junction bases numbered 4, after V lost 3 bases and J lost 8 bases. CDR1 is PRHDT, CDR2 FYEKMQ, per germline (reference sequence). Documented time point: week 35, safety follow-up. Vaccination used 300 ug of mutant IDH1 20-mer peptide per dose, with topical imiquimod.

The material was PBMCs, obtained from a glioma patient whose treatment included an IDH1 peptide vaccine. This receptor was identified in a woman aged 18-29 years with glioma. The gene calls are TRBV13 and TRBJ2-1; 13 bases match TRBD2. The CDR3, as DNA: TGTGCCAGCAGCTTGGGACTAGCGGGATTCGATGAGCAGTTCTTC. It encodes CASSLGLAGFDEQFF.